The 30 T cell receptor beta chains below come from one sample, sequenced in a study of OX40 agonist ivuxolimab in advanced cancers. The table came from immunoSEQ multiplex PCR; TCRdb's copy has only in-frame clones and leaves some out. The table records about 77,000 clones, roughly 94% of them present only once. Source: CD4+ or CD8+ T cells sorted from blood, taken in a trial of the OX40 agonist ivuxolimab. The receptors originated from an adult with an advanced solid tumor such as melanoma, head and neck, liver or kidney cancer.

Here the CDR3 reads CASSTGTSGASNTGELFF. DNA of the CDR3: TGTGCCAGCAGCACCGGGACTAGCGGGGCCTCGAACACCGGGGAGCTGTTTTTT. The chain has TRBV11-2 and TRBJ2-2; 13 bases agree with TRBD2. The CDR3 length is 18 residues. CDR1 SGHAT and CDR2 FQNNGV come from the germline V gene. The junction had 6 bases not matched to a gene; V was cut back by 5 bases and J by 0 bases.

This chain uses TRBV19 with TRBJ2-5; 10 nucleotides line up with TRBD1. This CDR3 has 16 amino acids. V trimming: 6 bases; J trimming: 6 bases; junction bases outside the gene matches: 13. The germline CDR1 and CDR2 sequences are LNHDA and SQIVND (reference sequence). The CDR3, as DNA: TGTGCCAGTAGCCCTTCTCCGGGACAGGGGAGGCAGACCCAGTACTTC. Residues: CASSPSPGQGRQTQYF.

The chain couples TRBV7-6 to TRBJ2-2, with D maybe TRBD2 (5 bases). The germline gives CDR1 SGHVS, CDR2 FNYEAQ. V was shortened by 5 bases and J by 6 bases, with 16 bases between the two germline ends. The CDR3 extends over 15 amino acids. CDR3 sequence: CASSRGISTSGELFF. The CDR3 nucleotides read TGTGCCAGCAGCCGGGGAATTTCCACCTCCGGGGAGCTGTTTTTT.

This sequence joins TRBV12-5 and TRBJ2-5, with a possible D match to TRBD2 (6 bases). From germline, CDR1 is LGHNT and CDR2 FRNRAP. This CDR3 comprises 16 residues. V was shortened by 1 base and J by 5 bases, with 17 bases between the two germline ends. The CDR3 DNA is TGTGCTAGTGGTTTGGCCCCATCTGGGGGGTTGGAGACCCAGTACTTC. Encoded protein: CASGLAPSGGLETQYF.

This chain links TRBV19 with TRBJ2-1, with 8 positions matching TRBD2. CDR1 is LNHDA and CDR2 is SQIVND in the germline V gene (reference sequence). The trim removed 3 bases at V and 6 bases at J, leaving 7 bases unmatched. The CDR3 length is 15 residues. Here the CDR3 reads CASSIPGGSFNEQFF. The CDR3 DNA reads as TGTGCCAGTAGTATCCCGGGAGGGAGCTTCAATGAGCAGTTCTTC.

The V gene is TRBV4-1, the J gene TRBJ1-6; unclear D gene. The CDR3 consists of 17 residues. Germline V gives CDR1 MGHRA, CDR2 YSYEKL. The V and J ends lost 0 bases and 3 bases respectively, with 12 bases between them. The CDR3 spells CASSQEEPSVYNSPLHF. CDR3 DNA sequence: TGCGCCAGCAGCCAAGAAGAACCCAGCGTCTATAATTCACCCCTCCACTTT.

The CDR3 DNA reads TGCAGCGCCCTGGGCGGGCGCGAAGAAAAACTGTTTTTT. Translated, it gives CSALGGREEKLFF. The V gene is TRBV29-1, the J gene TRBJ1-4, with D unresolved. The germline V gene has CDR1 SQVTM and CDR2 ANQGSEA. V lost 7 bases, J lost 8 bases, and 17 bases lay in between. The CDR3 is made up of 13 amino acids. The full variable domain, in which reference TRBV29-1 and TRBJ1-4 provide the parts outside the CDR3, is SAVISQKPSRDICQRGTSLTIQCQVDSQVTMMFWYRQQPGQSLTLIATANQGSEATYESGFVIDKFPISRPNLTFSTLTVSNMSPEDSSIYLCSALGGREEKLFFGSGTQLSVL.

V and J are TRBV5-6 and TRBJ1-1, with unresolved D. Germline V gene sequence: CDR1 SGHDT, CDR2 YYEEEE. V lost 0 bases, J lost 1 base, and 10 bases lay in between. The CDR3 has 15 residues. This CDR3 is CASSLDDLPNTEAFF. In nucleotides, the CDR3 is TGTGCCAGCAGCTTGGACGACCTGCCGAACACTGAAGCTTTCTTT.

The chain carries TRBV27 and TRBJ2-1; D not resolved. The germline V gene has CDR1 MNHEY and CDR2 SMNVEV (reference sequence). This CDR3 spans 10 amino acids. Trimming stripped 8 bases from V and 5 bases from J, with 4 bases between. The CDR3 DNA is TGTGCCAGCGCCCACAATGAGCAGTTCTTC. This sequence encodes CASAHNEQFF.

The gene calls are TRBV9 and TRBJ1-1; D not resolved. V lost 0 bases to trimming and J lost 1 base, with 4 bases between them. Germline values: CDR1 SGDLS, CDR2 YYNGEE. The CDR3 length is 13 residues. CDR3: CASSVDGNTEAFF. In nucleotides, the CDR3 is TGTGCCAGCAGCGTAGACGGGAACACTGAAGCTTTCTTT.

This chain links TRBV6-5 with TRBJ2-7, with 9 bases lining up with TRBD1. CDR1 and CDR2 (germline): MNHEY, SVGAGI. J was trimmed by 3 bases and V by 7 bases; bases with no gene match: 7. The CDR3 spans 14 residues. The CDR3 region has the DNA TGTGCCAGCATGACCGGGACAGGGTTCTACGAGCAGTACTTC. This encodes CASMTGTGFYEQYF.

The J gene is TRBJ1-3, the V gene TRBV9, with D perhaps TRBD1 (6 bases). CDR3 length: 14 residues. The ends were cut back, 4 bases at V and 4 bases at J, with 12 bases in the middle. Germline V lookup: CDR1 SGDLS, CDR2 YYNGEE. The CDR3 here is CASSLTGSGNTIYF. In nucleotides, the CDR3 is TGTGCCAGCAGCCTAACAGGGTCGGGAAACACCATATATTTT.

This chain joins TRBV7-9 and TRBJ2-3; TRBD1 matches 9 bases. Germline CDR1 reads SEHNR; CDR2 reads FQNEAQ (reference sequence). The CDR3 extends over 15 amino acids. Trimming took 8 bases from V and 0 from J; bases not matched to a gene: 6. The CDR3 DNA follows: TGTGCCAGCCCTGGGGACAGGGCTAGCACAGATACGCAGTATTTT. It encodes CASPGDRASTDTQYF.

This chain connects TRBV7-9 to TRBJ1-1, with D possibly matching TRBD1 (5 bases). V was shortened by 1 base and J by 8 bases, with 11 bases between the two germline ends. Germline CDR1 SEHNR, CDR2 FQNEAQ (reference sequence). The CDR3 runs to 13 residues. The CDR3 DNA sequence: TGTGCCAGCAGCTTAGGTGGGGCGGAGGAAGCTTTCTTT. Residues: CASSLGGAEEAFF.

This clone was seen a single time. The CDR3 protein is CASSPLAGDHYEQYF. The CDR3 region has the DNA TGTGCCAGCAGCCCCCTAGCGGGAGATCACTACGAGCAGTACTTC. J is TRBJ2-7 and V is TRBV7-6; 10 nucleotides match TRBD2. Per germline, CDR1 SGHVS and CDR2 FNYEAQ. V shed 5 bases, J shed 3 bases, and the junction held 7 bases outside the gene matches. The CDR3 runs 15 residues. The variable domain in full, completed from reference TRBV7-6 and TRBJ2-7, reads GAGVSQSPRYKVTKRGQDVALRCDPISGHVSLYWYRQALGQGPEFLTYFNYEAQQDKSGLPNDRFSAERPEGSISTLTIQRTEQRDSAMYRCASSPLAGDHYEQYFGPGTRLTVT.

The V call is TRBV9, the J call TRBJ2-1, with TRBD2 identical over 7 bases. The germline CDR1 and CDR2 sequences are SGDLS and YYNGEE. V trimming: 4 bases; J trimming: 7 bases; junction bases outside the gene matches: 11. This CDR3 has 15 amino acids. Here the CDR3 reads CASSPFGGGVNEQFF. The DNA for the CDR3 is TGTGCCAGCAGCCCTTTCGGGGGAGGGGTTAATGAGCAGTTCTTC.

V is TRBV7-2 and J is TRBJ2-3; D is uncertain. There are 16 residues in the CDR3. Germline CDR1 SGHTA, CDR2 FQGNSA. V gave up 6 bases and J gave up 0 bases, with 16 bases separating them. The CDR3 DNA sequence: TGTGCCAGCAGGCTTTCTGGGGTCCCTAGCACAGATACGCAGTATTTT. Encoded protein: CASRLSGVPSTDTQYF.

The V call is TRBV7-9, the J call TRBJ1-2; D is ambiguous. Per the germline V gene, CDR1 is SEHNR and CDR2 is FQNEAQ (reference sequence). Trimming removed 5 bases from V and 5 bases from J, with 6 bases in between. The CDR3 extends over 11 amino acids. CDR3 amino acids: CASSQLYGYTF. The CDR3 DNA sequence: TGTGCCAGCAGCCAATTATATGGCTACACCTTC.

V gene TRBV6-4 combines with J gene TRBJ1-2; 10 bases agree with TRBD1. V lost 6 bases, J lost 2 bases, and 0 bases stayed unmatched. The CDR3 totals 13 residues. Germline assignment: CDR1 MRHNA and CDR2 SNTAGT. CDR3 amino acids: CASRDRGNYGYTF. Written as DNA, the CDR3 is TGTGCCAGCAGGGACAGGGGGAACTATGGCTACACCTTC.

This rearrangement joins TRBV19 to TRBJ1-3; D is uncertain. Germline CDR1 reads LNHDA; CDR2 reads SQIVND (reference sequence). CDR3 size: 13 residues. Trimming left V 5 bases short and J 3 bases short, with 8 bases between. CDR3 loop: CASSPYGGNTIYF. CDR3 DNA sequence: TGTGCCAGTAGTCCATATGGTGGAAACACCATATATTTT.

This clone showed up just a few times. The genes are TRBV5-6 and TRBJ2-3; TRBD1 agrees at 12 bases. Germline CDR1 is SGHDT and CDR2 is YYEEEE. J was trimmed by 4 bases and V by 3 bases; bases with no gene match: 6. The CDR3 runs 16 residues. CDR3 in DNA: TGTGCCAGCAGCTCAGCCGGGACAGGGGGCGCAGATACGCAGTATTTT. This encodes CASSSAGTGGADTQYF. Together with reference TRBV5-6 and TRBJ2-3, the CDR3 gives the full variable domain: DAGVTQSPTHLIKTRGQQVTLRCSPKSGHDTVSWYQQALGQGPQFIFQYYEEEERQRGNFPDRFSGHQFPNYSSELNVNALLLGDSALYLCASSSAGTGGADTQYFGPGTRLTVL.

V usage is TRBV7-2 and J usage is TRBJ2-7; D ambiguous. CDR3 size: 11 residues. Germline assignment: CDR1 SGHTA and CDR2 FQGNSA. With 6 bases removed from V and 5 bases from J, the gap between germline ends came to 8 bases. CDR3: CASSSVDEQYF. Here the CDR3 DNA reads TGTGCCAGCAGTTCTGTGGACGAGCAGTACTTC.

This chain uses TRBV7-3 with TRBJ2-5; D gene unclear. Germline values: CDR1 SGHTA, CDR2 FQGTGA. The CDR3 extends over 11 amino acids. Trimming removed 7 bases at V and 5 bases at J, with 8 bases between. The CDR3 coding sequence is TGTGCCAGCAAGTCCCGGGAGACCCAGTACTTC. Translation: CASKSRETQYF.

This chain links TRBV11-2 with TRBJ2-5; 7 positions agree with TRBD1. CDR3 length: 14 amino acids. Germline loops: CDR1 SGHAT, CDR2 FQNNGV. V shed 5 bases and J 5 bases; nucleotides not matched to a gene: 8. CDR3 coding DNA: TGTGCCAGCAGCACTACAGGGGTCTGGGAGACCCAGTACTTC. Translation gives CASSTTGVWETQYF. The full variable domain, with the rest looked up from reference TRBV11-2 and TRBJ2-5, is EAGVAQSPRYKIIEKRQSVAFWCNPISGHATLYWYQQILGQGPKLLIQFQNNGVVDDSQLPKDRFSAERLKGVDSTLKIQPAKLEDSAVYLCASSTTGVWETQYFGPGTRLLVL.

V and J are TRBV28 and TRBJ2-2; perhaps TRBD1 as D (6 bases). V lost 3 bases to trimming and J lost 2 bases, with 10 bases between them. There are 15 residues in the CDR3. The germline V gene encodes CDR1 MDHEN and CDR2 SYDVKM. CDR3 nucleotides: TGTGCCAGCAGTTTCAGGGGCCTAAACACCGGGGAGCTGTTTTTT. Encoded protein: CASSFRGLNTGELFF.

The rearrangement joins TRBV2 to TRBJ2-7; possible D gene TRBD1, 6 bases. Germline CDR1 and CDR2: SNHLY and FYNNEI. The germline V and J ends were trimmed by 3 bases and 4 bases, with 13 bases remaining between them. The CDR3 consists of 14 residues. CDR3 protein: CASSEGHGGYEQYF. The CDR3 region has the DNA TGTGCCAGCAGTGAGGGACACGGAGGATACGAGCAGTACTTC.

This chain connects TRBV27 to TRBJ1-1; TRBD1 is a possible D gene (6 bases). V dropped 1 base and J dropped 0 bases, with 27 bases sitting between them. CDR3 size: 21 residues. The germline V gene encodes CDR1 MNHEY and CDR2 SMNVEV (reference sequence). CDR3 bases: TGTGCCAGCAGTTTATTTCCGGGGGCCCGCGTGACGGAGGGACTGAACACTGAAGCTTTCTTT. This encodes CASSLFPGARVTEGLNTEAFF.

The chain joins TRBV27 to TRBJ2-7; perhaps D is TRBD1 or TRBD2 (6 bases each). The CDR3 sequence is 14 residues long. The ends were cut back, 3 bases at V and 3 bases at J, with 12 bases in the middle. Per germline, CDR1 MNHEY and CDR2 SMNVEV (reference sequence). CDR3 sequence: CASSLYGGYYEQYF. CDR3 coding DNA: TGTGCCAGCAGTTTGTACGGGGGCTACTACGAGCAGTACTTC.

J is TRBJ2-5 and V is TRBV10-3; 10 nucleotides line up with TRBD2. V lost 2 bases, J lost 1 base, and 7 bases stayed unmatched. The length of the CDR3 is 17 residues. The germline V gene has CDR1 ENHRY and CDR2 SYGVKD. Here the CDR3 reads CAISEVVLAGAQETQYF. CDR3 coding DNA: TGTGCCATCAGTGAGGTCGTCCTAGCGGGAGCCCAAGAGACCCAGTACTTC.

J is TRBJ1-1 and V is TRBV7-9; no definite D call. V gave up 4 bases and J gave up 3 bases, with 15 bases separating them. The CDR3 consists of 15 residues. Per the germline V gene, CDR1 is SEHNR and CDR2 is FQNEAQ (reference sequence). CDR3 bases: TGTGCCAGCAGCTCTCCCTCTTCTGAGGACACTGAAGCTTTCTTT. It codes for CASSSPSSEDTEAFF.